This paragraph reports one T cell receptor (beta chain). These data come from a study of graft-versus-host responses after intestinal transplantation. CDR1 is MNHNS, CDR2 SASEGT, per germline. V lost 6 bases and J lost 6, with 6 bases in between. This CDR3 has 10 amino acids. The repertoire was sequenced with immunoSEQ multiplex PCR; TCRdb's copy has only in-frame clones and lacks some. In the table there are 18,000 or so clones, 85% to 95% of which are singletons. This clonotype was obtained from a human patient who received an intestinal transplant, so some T cells may come from the graft donor. The chain combines TRBV6-1 with TRBJ2-7; D is undetermined. The sample consisted of PBMCs, taken 23 days after intestinal transplant. CDR3 region: CASRGGEQYF. The CDR3 coding sequence is TGTGCCAGCAGGGGTGGCGAGCAGTACTTC.